Listed here are 20 T cell receptor beta chains from one sample, sequenced in a study of human T cells and chemical hapten exposure. TCRdb reprocessed the RACE reads via MiXCR and lists one record per CDR3 protein. The data hold 250,000 or so distinct CDR3 sequences, with about 9.4% observed a single time. Time point noted: pre-sensitization, week 0. Treatment: therapeutic diphenylcyclopropenone sensitization with weekly scalp DPC. Here the sequenced sample was whole blood, taken in connection with sensitization to the hapten diphenylcyclopropenone (DPC). These TCRs come from a woman in her thirties or forties with alopecia areata. Some clones in this sample may be carry-over from other donors' samples.

This clonotype appeared a few times. The chain is built from TRBV9 and TRBJ1-2; D is uncertain. This CDR3 spans 13 amino acids. Trimming stripped 0 bases from V and 4 bases from J, with 7 bases between. Germline V gene data show CDR1 as SGDLS and CDR2 as YYNGEE. Written as DNA, the CDR3 is TGTGCCAGCAGCGTAGTCGAGAGCTATGGCTACACCTTC. It yields the protein CASSVVESYGYTF.

The gene calls are TRBV30 and TRBJ1-6, with a weak D call TRBD1 (6 bases). The germline V gene has CDR1 GTSNPN and CDR2 SVGIG (reference sequence). V lost 3 bases, J lost 0 bases, and 12 bases lay in between. This CDR3 comprises 16 residues. The CDR3 bases are TGTGCCTGGAGAGAAGGGGGTAGCTCCTATAATTCACCCCTCCACTTT. This gives the protein CAWREGGSSYNSPLHF. Supplemented by reference TRBV30 and TRBJ1-6, the full variable domain reads SQTIHQWPATLVQPVGSPLSLECTVEGTSNPNLYWYRQAAGRGLQLLFYSVGIGQISSEVPQNLSASRPQDRQFILSSKKLLLSDSGFYLCAWREGGSSYNSPLHFGNGTRLTVT.

The chain links TRBV29-1 to TRBJ2-7; 11 bases agree with TRBD2. CDR3 length equals 13 residues. V lost 7 bases, J lost 3 bases, and 5 bases stayed unmatched. Per germline, CDR1 SQVTM and CDR2 ANQGSEA. This CDR3 is CSATTSGIYEQYF. In DNA, the CDR3 is TGCAGCGCCACGACTAGCGGGATCTACGAGCAGTACTTC.

The chain couples TRBV12-3 or TRBV12-4 to TRBJ2-5; D tentatively reads TRBD1 or TRBD2 (5 bases each). V was pared by 5 bases and J by 7 bases, with 14 bases between. The CDR3 sequence is 13 residues long. The CDR3 loop is CASSRGPKGTQYF. CDR3 nucleotide sequence: TGTGCCAGCAGTCGGGGACCGAAGGGGACCCAGTACTTC.

This chain joins TRBV27 and TRBJ1-5, with TRBD1 matching over 9 bases. The length of the CDR3 is 14 residues. V was pared by 5 bases and J by 7 bases, with 6 bases of the junction left unmatched. Germline V gene lookup returns CDR1 MNHEY and CDR2 SMNVEV (reference sequence). This chain's CDR3 is CASSPQGARQPQHF. The CDR3, as DNA: TGTGCCAGCAGTCCACAGGGGGCGCGCCAGCCCCAGCATTTT.

Points on this clonotype: An end of the junction differs from the germline gene, which may be a read error. The chain is built from TRBV28 and TRBJ1-5; D is unresolved. This CDR3 has 14 residues. The germline gives CDR1 MDHEN, CDR2 SYDVKM. This CDR3 is CASSPPPGNQPRHF. The CDR3 DNA sequence: TGTGCCAGCAGTCCGCCCCCGGGGAATCAGCCCCGGCATTTT.

This clonotype was seen a handful of times. The CDR3 nucleotides read TGTGCCAGCAGTTACTCTGGACAGGGGGGCTATGGCTACACCTTC. It codes for CASSYSGQGGYGYTF. The chain joins TRBV6-5 to TRBJ1-2; 10 nucleotides match TRBD1. V lost 0 bases and J lost 4; bases outside the gene matches: 2. CDR3 length: 15 amino acids. CDR1 and CDR2 from the germline V gene are MNHEY and SVGAGI.

This clonotype was seen more than once but under ten times. V is TRBV2 and J is TRBJ2-5, with D hard to call. The CDR3 runs 15 residues. V gave up 2 bases and J gave up 7 bases, with 17 bases separating them. Germline CDR1 SNHLY, CDR2 FYNNEI. The CDR3 spells CASSEYRAATTTQYF. In DNA, the CDR3 is TGTGCCAGCAGTGAATATCGGGCCGCGACCACGACCCAGTACTTC.

This chain links TRBV6-2 or TRBV6-3 with TRBJ2-2; D remains unclear. Germline V lookup: CDR1 MNHEY, CDR2 SVGEGT. V was pared by 8 bases and J by 1 base, with 11 bases between. The CDR3 extends over 14 amino acids. The CDR3: CASSQGGNTGELFF. The CDR3 DNA reads TGTGCCAGCTCTCAAGGCGGGAACACCGGGGAGCTGTTTTTT.

This clonotype has at least ten counts. The chain carries TRBV4-3 and TRBJ2-6; D is uncertain. Germline V CDR1 and CDR2: LGHNA, YSLEER. V lost 0 bases, J lost 4 bases, and 7 bases lay in between. This CDR3 comprises 15 residues. CDR3 bases: TGCGCCAGCAGCCAAGATAGCTCCGGGGCCAACGTCCTGACTTTC. This codes for CASSQDSSGANVLTF.

The CDR3 DNA is TGTGCCAGCAGTCATAGCGAAGCGGGCACCGGGGAGCTGTTTTTT. This encodes CASSHSEAGTGELFF. The genes are TRBV6-6 and TRBJ2-2, with D possibly TRBD2 on 6 matching bases. V was shortened by 5 bases and J by 4 bases, with 14 bases between the two germline ends. This CDR3 has 15 amino acids. CDR1 is MNHNY, CDR2 SVGAGI, per germline (reference sequence).

This rearrangement joins TRBV7-2 to TRBJ1-1; D perhaps matches TRBD1 (5 bases). The CDR3 totals 14 residues. Trimming took 1 base from V and 6 from J, leaving 12 bases between them. Germline V gene lookup returns CDR1 SGHTA and CDR2 FQGNSA. The CDR3 region has the DNA TGTGCCAGCAGCTTAGTGGGCAGGGTGGCTGAAGCTTTCTTT. Its protein product is CASSLVGRVAEAFF.

This clonotype was counted many times. The chain joins TRBV5-1 to TRBJ2-7; 7 bases match TRBD1. The V gene's germline CDR1 is SGHRS and CDR2 YFSETQ. V was clipped by 3 bases and J by 5 bases; unmatched bases: 11. This CDR3 spans 15 amino acids. In DNA form, the CDR3 reads TGCGCCAGCAGCTCTAACCCAGGGGGAATCAACGAGCAGTACTTC. Protein product: CASSSNPGGINEQYF.

This clonotype came up many times. The V call is TRBV27, the J call TRBJ2-3; 10 nucleotides match TRBD2. The V gene's germline CDR1 is MNHEY and CDR2 SMNVEV (reference sequence). Trimming at V came to 6 bases and at J to 1 base, leaving 10 bases not matched to a gene. The CDR3 length is 17 residues. The CDR3 loop is CASSSPLAGGGTDTQYF. The CDR3 DNA sequence: TGTGCCAGCAGCTCTCCATTAGCGGGAGGTGGCACAGATACGCAGTATTTT.

V gene TRBV7-2 combines with J gene TRBJ1-4; D uncertain. Per the germline V gene, CDR1 is SGHTA and CDR2 is FQGNSA. The CDR3 totals 15 residues. V dropped 5 bases and J dropped 3 bases, with 13 bases sitting between them. Here the CDR3 DNA reads TGTGCCAGCAGCCTAGGCTATGGGCCTAATGAAAAACTGTTTTTT. Translation: CASSLGYGPNEKLFF.

This sequence joins TRBV3-1 and TRBJ2-5; D is perhaps TRBD1 or TRBD2 (5 bases each). The CDR3 contains 14 residues. Trimming stripped 4 bases from V and 3 bases from J, with 12 bases between. The germline gives CDR1 LGHDT, CDR2 YNNKEL (reference sequence). In nucleotides, the CDR3 is TGTGCCAGCAGCCCCCTTGGGACGGAAGAGACCCAGTACTTC. Its protein product is CASSPLGTEETQYF.

In this sample, this clonotype turned up a few times. The chain carries TRBV2 and TRBJ2-3, with D possibly matching TRBD2 (6 bases). The CDR3 spans 16 residues. V gave up 5 bases and J gave up 0 bases, with 15 bases separating them. Germline V gives CDR1 SNHLY, CDR2 FYNNEI. The CDR3 DNA is TGTGCCAGCAGTTGGGGGACTCCGTCTAGCACAGATACGCAGTATTTT. This sequence encodes CASSWGTPSSTDTQYF.

There are a few counts of this clonotype. V usage is TRBV6-1 and J usage is TRBJ2-7; D is possibly TRBD1 or TRBD2 (5 bases each). Germline CDR1 reads MNHNS; CDR2 reads SASEGT. The V end lost 3 bases, the J end lost 3 bases, and 12 bases lay between the germline ends. The CDR3 covers 14 residues. DNA of the CDR3: TGTGCCAGCAGTGAGTCGGGACGAGGCTACGAGCAGTACTTC. The encoded protein is CASSESGRGYEQYF.

There are a few counts of this clonotype. The rearrangement links TRBV10-3 to TRBJ2-7, with TRBD1 as a possible D gene (5 bases). CDR3 length equals 11 residues. V was cut by 10 bases and J by 7 bases, with 14 bases left in between. Germline assignment: CDR1 ENHRY and CDR2 SYGVKD. As DNA, the CDR3 is TGTGCCACAGGGCCGGTTGAAGAGCAGTACTTC. It translates to CATGPVEEQYF.

The table lists this clonotype with a few counts. The rearrangement uses TRBV24-1 and TRBJ2-7; TRBD2 might be the D (6 bases). The V end lost 7 bases, the J end lost 0 bases, and 12 bases lay between the germline ends. Germline assignment: CDR1 KGHDR and CDR2 SFDVKD. This CDR3 is built from 14 residues. The CDR3 DNA reads TGTGCCACCAGCTCTAGCGCCGACTCCTACGAGCAGTACTTC. Protein product: CATSSSADSYEQYF.